The clone carrying this T cell receptor beta chain was counted between two and nine times. Antigen: not known. This entry belongs to a study of T-cell memory formation after mild COVID-19. The study's findings and limits: Second-wave clones that peaked on day 37 lacked confirmed SARS-CoV-2 specificity. Cross-reactive memory seemingly joined, as some responding clones were found in pre-infection memory.

Libraries for TCRalpha and TCRbeta carried sample barcodes and unique molecular identifiers via 5'RACE. TCRdb re-called the 5' RACE reads through MiXCR, storing one row per CDR3 protein. The sample contains hundreds of thousands of distinct CDR3 sequences, roughly 15% of which appear only once. There are 15 residues in the CDR3. V gave up 3 bases and J gave up 0 bases, with 10 bases separating them. The sequenced sample was PBMCs or a T cell subset sorted from them (not recorded which). The chain links TRBV12-3 or TRBV12-4 to TRBJ2-3, with D unclear. The TCR was taken from a man younger than 30 who had mild COVID-19 (a few samples of this study predate the infection). Cell type and time point are not known. CDR3 sequence (DNA): TGTGCCAGCAGTTTTGTTCCAGCTAGCACAGATACGCAGTATTTT. It codes for CASSFVPASTDTQYF.